Each of the 4 T cell receptor beta chains below was sequenced from the same sample in a study of Ad26.COV2.S vaccination and SARS-CoV-2 variants. Treatment noted: around 19 received Ad26.COV2.S at low or high dose, single or two shots; five or six received placebo; per-sample allocation not given. Samples analyzed were those drawn on day 63 after the first vaccine or placebo injection. Using immunoSEQ multiplex PCR, the repertoire was profiled, and TCRdb retains in-frame clones only, with some absent. The data show about 400,000 clones, with roughly 90% seen just once and 1.5% to 2% held by the top ten. This specimen consisted of peripheral blood, obtained in a trial of Ad26.COV2.S vaccine versus placebo. These receptor sequences come from a person aged 18-60 years who received the Ad26.COV2.S COVID-19 vaccine or a placebo.

The CDR3 bases are TGTGCCAGCAGCAAGCAGCGGGGGCGCAATGAGCAGTTCTTC. Protein: CASSKQRGRNEQFF. The chain joins TRBV11-2 to TRBJ2-1, with 8 bases lining up with TRBD2. The CDR3 runs 14 residues. Germline V CDR1 and CDR2: SGHAT, FQNNGV. V was pared by 5 bases and J by 6 bases, with 6 bases of the junction left unmatched. The complete variable domain, with remaining parts taken from reference TRBV11-2 and TRBJ2-1, reads EAGVAQSPRYKIIEKRQSVAFWCNPISGHATLYWYQQILGQGPKLLIQFQNNGVVDDSQLPKDRFSAERLKGVDSTLKIQPAKLEDSAVYLCASSKQRGRNEQFFGPGTRLTVL.

V usage is TRBV4-3 and J usage is TRBJ1-2, with 7 bases matching TRBD1. CDR3 size: 15 residues. CDR1 is LGHNA and CDR2 is YSLEER in the germline V gene. The junction had 4 bases not matched to a gene; V was cut back by 0 bases and J by 3 bases. The CDR3 nucleotides read TGCGCCAGCAGCCAAGATAGGGACAGCCACTATGGCTACACCTTC. Translation: CASSQDRDSHYGYTF.

The chain employs TRBV7-6 and TRBJ2-5; the match to TRBD1 covers 11 bases. This CDR3 region has 15 residues. V was pared by 1 base and J by 7 bases, with 5 bases of the junction left unmatched. CDR1 is SGHVS, CDR2 FNYEAQ, per germline. In DNA, the CDR3 is TGTGCCAGCAGCTTAGGGGCGGGACAGGGGGTGACCCAGTACTTC. It encodes CASSLGAGQGVTQYF.

The chain combines TRBV11-2 with TRBJ1-3; D is unclear. Germline CDR1 SGHAT, CDR2 FQNNGV. V lost 8 bases, J lost 3 bases, and 8 bases lay in between. CDR3 length: 12 amino acids. The CDR3 DNA reads as TGTGCCAGCCTACGGCGTGGAAACACCATATATTTT. Residues: CASLRRGNTIYF.